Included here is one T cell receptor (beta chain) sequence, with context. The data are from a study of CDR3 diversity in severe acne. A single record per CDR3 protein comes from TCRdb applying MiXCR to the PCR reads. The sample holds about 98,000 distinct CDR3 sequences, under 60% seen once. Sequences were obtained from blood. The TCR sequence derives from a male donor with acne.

CDR3 bases: TGTGCCAGCAGTGATATAGCGGGTCGGAATACGCAGTATTTT. As protein: CASSDIAGRNTQYF. This chain uses TRBV2 with TRBJ2-3; 7 bases align to TRBD2. With V trimmed by 3 bases and J by 7 bases, 7 bases remained unmatched. This CDR3 spans 14 amino acids. The germline CDR1 and CDR2 sequences are SNHLY and FYNNEI.